This T cell receptor (beta chain) was documented in a study of identical twins. Study-wide points: Modeled out-of-frame TCR alpha sharing in monozygotic twins fell below observed levels.

This clonotype turned up a few times. The antigen remains undetermined. V was clipped by 6 bases and J by 3 bases, with 12 bases between them. The germline V gene encodes CDR1 MDHEN and CDR2 SYDVKM. The CDR3 spans 14 residues. TCRdb re-called the 5' RACE reads through MiXCR, storing one row per CDR3 protein. The sample shows around 550,000 distinct CDR3 sequences, about 16% of them seen only once. Everyone who donated was a healthy Caucasian. A further study also used this sample, focusing on yellow fever vaccine responses in identical twins.

This chain links TRBV28 with TRBJ1-5, with D hard to call. The TCR was taken from a woman aged 18-29 years in good health. The material sequenced was CD4+ T cells sorted from blood. The CDR3 nucleotides are TGTGCCAGCAGGCAGCAGTCCATCAATCAGCCCCAGCATTTT. It encodes CASRQQSINQPQHF. Filled out from reference TRBV28 and TRBJ1-5, the complete variable domain reads DVKVTQSSRYLVKRTGEKVFLECVQDMDHENMFWYRQDPGLGLRLIYFSYDVKMKEKGDIPEGYSVSREKKERFSLILESASTNQTSMYLCASRQQSINQPQHFGDGTRLSIL.